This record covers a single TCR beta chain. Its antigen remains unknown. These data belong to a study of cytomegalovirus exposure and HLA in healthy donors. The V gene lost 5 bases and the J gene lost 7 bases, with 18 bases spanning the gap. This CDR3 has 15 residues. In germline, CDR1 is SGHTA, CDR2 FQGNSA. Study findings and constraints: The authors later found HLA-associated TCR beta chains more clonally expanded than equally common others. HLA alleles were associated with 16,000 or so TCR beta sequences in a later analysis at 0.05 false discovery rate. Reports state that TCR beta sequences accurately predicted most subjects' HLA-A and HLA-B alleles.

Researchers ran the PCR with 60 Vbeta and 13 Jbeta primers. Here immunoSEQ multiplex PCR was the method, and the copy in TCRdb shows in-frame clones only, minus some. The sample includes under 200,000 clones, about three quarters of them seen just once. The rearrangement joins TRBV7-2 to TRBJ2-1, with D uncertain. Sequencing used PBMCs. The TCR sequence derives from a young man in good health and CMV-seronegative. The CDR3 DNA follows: TGTGCCAGCAGCCCGGCGCGGTCTCTCCCTAATGAGCAGTTCTTC. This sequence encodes CASSPARSLPNEQFF.